This entry is about one T cell receptor beta chain. The antigen is undetermined. Subsequent to a culture period of 10 to 11 days, CD4+ T cells were isolated. Germline trimming cut 3 bases from V and 7 bases from J; bases unmatched to any gene: 13. Germline V gives CDR1 SNHLY, CDR2 FYNNEI. This CDR3 is 17 amino acids long. These data come from a study of vaccination effects on CD4 cells after COVID-19. Whole-study context: Wells each received some 2.2 million PBMC, cultured with approximately 9 IU/ml IL-2 and about 9.4 ug/ml peptides.

Profiled with immunoSEQ multiplex PCR; TCRdb holds only in-frame clones, not every one. The sample comprises about 51,000 clones, 60% to 80% of which are singletons, and more than 6.5% rests with the top ten. V and J are TRBV2 and TRBJ2-2; TRBD1 aligns across 8 bases. This receptor was identified in a human donor who had a prior SARS-CoV-2 infection. The input for sequencing was CD4+ T cells from PBMCs cultured without peptide, taken before COVID-19 vaccination. The CDR3 loop reads CASSDFGQGAWFGELFF. The CDR3 DNA reads as TGTGCCAGCAGTGATTTCGGGCAGGGGGCTTGGTTCGGGGAGCTGTTTTTT.